This T cell receptor (beta chain) comes out of a study of beta chain features in type 1 diabetes. Overall study findings and caveats: HLA effects on TCRB rearrangement stayed unresolved here.

This clone was found a few times. Antigen: not known. The CDR3 has 17 amino acids. The V segment lost 3 bases and the J segment 7 bases; nucleotides outside the gene matches: 14. From germline, CDR1 is MDHEN and CDR2 SYDVKM. Of the isolated RNA, all was reverse transcribed, and so the sequenced material was expressed TCRB transcripts. Repertoires were generated with immunoSEQ multiplex PCR, while TCRdb's copy carries only in-frame clones and drops some. The sample lists about half a million clones; about 32% were seen once. In total, each donor contributed a single heparinised blood draw that averaged approximately 120 mL. Staining for CD45RO/CCR7/CD25/CD127/CD95/CD27 allowed sorting of CD4+ naive, central memory, regulatory and stem cell-like memory cells. Purity exceeding 98% was reached by all sorted populations.

The TCR sequence derives from a man in his late teens or twenties in good health. The chain has TRBV28 and TRBJ2-1; 8 bases agree with TRBD2. Sequences were obtained from naive CD4+ T cells from blood. Here the CDR3 reads CASSFLSGAYGRNEQFF. CDR3 nucleotides: TGTGCCAGCAGTTTCCTTAGCGGGGCCTACGGGCGGAATGAGCAGTTCTTC. Drawing the rest from reference TRBV28 and TRBJ2-1, the complete variable domain is DVKVTQSSRYLVKRTGEKVFLECVQDMDHENMFWYRQDPGLGLRLIYFSYDVKMKEKGDIPEGYSVSREKKERFSLILESASTNQTSMYLCASSFLSGAYGRNEQFFGPGTRLTVL.